The rows below give T cell receptor beta chains drawn from one sample of a study of cytomegalovirus exposure and HLA in healthy donors. TCRdb's copy holds only in-frame clones and misses some; the assay was immunoSEQ multiplex PCR. The data contain tens of thousands of clones, 94% of them singletons. The sample consisted of PBMCs. The receptors were gathered from a man in his late teens or twenties in good health and CMV-seropositive. Each CDR3 is given with its conserved first and last residue. The order of the fields is D gene, J gene, clone size, V gene, CDR3 DNA, CDR3 protein. A D gene is named only where the DNA matches it firmly. Some rows mark clone size as missing; the rest say once, few, many or name a class of expanded clone.

-	TRBJ2-3	-	TRBV27	TGTGCCAGCAGTCCGCGGACTAGCACAGATACGCAGTATTTT	CASSPRTSTDTQYF
-	TRBJ1-1	-	TRBV19	TGTGCCAGTAGTATAGGGCCGTGGAACACTGAAGCTTTCTTT	CASSIGPWNTEAFF
TRBD2	TRBJ2-3	-	TRBV10-3	TGTGCCATCAGTGATCGATCTAGCGGGAGTACGGTCCTTTTAGATACGCAGTATTTT	CAISDRSSGSTVLLDTQYF
TRBD2	TRBJ2-5	-	TRBV29-1	TGCAGCGTTGAAGTCTCTCGGGGGAGGGGATCCCAAGAGACCCAGTACTTC	CSVEVSRGRGSQETQYF
TRBD1	TRBJ2-4	-	TRBV5-4	TGTGCCAGCAGCCCAGGTCAGGGACAGGGGATTGACATTCAGTACTTC	CASSPGQGQGIDIQYF
TRBD1	TRBJ1-5	-	TRBV19	TGTGCCAGTGCCGGGACAGGGGGCAATCAGCCCCAGCATTTT	CASAGTGGNQPQHF
TRBD1	TRBJ2-7	-	TRBV13	TGTGCCAGCATCAAGAGGGACAGCGCCTACGAGCAGTACTTC	CASIKRDSAYEQYF
-	TRBJ2-1	-	TRBV19	TGTGCCAGTAGTATTAGGGACATGGGCGTCGATGAGCAGTTCTTC	CASSIRDMGVDEQFF
TRBD1	TRBJ2-1	-	TRBV29-1	TGCAGCGTTGAAGGACAGGGGGCCTACAATGAGCAGTTCTTC	CSVEGQGAYNEQFF
-	TRBJ1-5	-	TRBV7-2	TGTGCCAGCAGCTTAAGGGGTGGAAGTAGCAATCAGCCCCAGCATTTT	CASSLRGGSSNQPQHF
TRBD1	TRBJ1-5	-	TRBV4-1	TGCGCCAGCAGCCAGCGGACAGGGAGCAATCAGCCCCAGCATTTT	CASSQRTGSNQPQHF
TRBD1	TRBJ2-1	-	TRBV6-1	TGTGCCAGCGGGCGTGGGACAGGCTCATATGATGAGCAGTTCTTC	CASGRGTGSYDEQFF
TRBD1	TRBJ1-1	-	TRBV4-1	TGCGCCAGCAGCCCTAGACAGGGGTGGACTGAAGCTTTCTTT	CASSPRQGWTEAFF
-	TRBJ1-1	-	TRBV5-1	TGCGCCAGCAGCTCAGCTTCAGGGGCCGATCGGACTGAAGCTTTCTTT	CASSSASGADRTEAFF
TRBD2	TRBJ2-5	-	TRBV29-1	TGCAGCGTTGAGGGGGGGGAGGAAGAGACCCAGTACTTC	CSVEGGEEETQYF
-	TRBJ1-5	-	TRBV28	TGTGCCAGCAGTTACAGGGCGAATCAGCCCCAGCATTTT	CASSYRANQPQHF
-	TRBJ2-7	once	TRBV6-1	TGTGCCAGCAGGACGACAGTCGGGTCTGTGAACGAGCAGTACTTC	CASRTTVGSVNEQYF
TRBD2	TRBJ2-7	-	TRBV5-5	TGTGCCAGCAGCTCGGGAGGGTACGAGCAGTACTTC	CASSSGGYEQYF
TRBD2	TRBJ2-7	-	TRBV11-2	TGTGCCAGCAGCTTAGCGGGAGGGTCCTACGAGCAGTACTTC	CASSLAGGSYEQYF
TRBD2	TRBJ2-7	-	TRBV27	TGTGCCAGCAGCAAAGGGACGGGAGGGTGGGAGCAGTACTTC	CASSKGTGGWEQYF
TRBD2	TRBJ2-7	-	TRBV6-1	TGTGCCAGCAGTGGACTAGCACAATCTACGGAGCAGTACTTC	CASSGLAQSTEQYF
-	TRBJ2-7	-	TRBV21-1	TGTGCCAGCAGCAAAGGAGTTGGGGCTAGCGGGGAGTACGAGCAGTACTTC	CASSKGVGASGEYEQYF
TRBD1	TRBJ2-1	-	TRBV25-1	TGTGCCAGCAGTGAAGGTAGACAGGGGAGACACAATGAGCAGTTCTTC	CASSEGRQGRHNEQFF
TRBD1	TRBJ2-1	-	TRBV5-1	TGCGCCAGCAGCCGCGTACAGGGGCCATACAATGAGCAGTTCTTC	CASSRVQGPYNEQFF
-	TRBJ2-3	-	TRBV19	TGTGCCAGTAGGTTCAGGGATGAGGATACGCAGTATTTT	CASRFRDEDTQYF
TRBD2	TRBJ2-7	once	TRBV6-6	TGTGCCAGCAGTTACTCGGGGACTAGCGGAAACGAGCAGTACTTC	CASSYSGTSGNEQYF
TRBD2	TRBJ2-1	-	TRBV5-4	TGTGCCAGCAGCTTTGACGTGGCCCTAGCGGGAGGGTACAATGAGCAGTTCTTC	CASSFDVALAGGYNEQFF
-	TRBJ1-5	-	TRBV7-8	TGTGCCAGCAGAAGGGACACGTCTCAGCCCCAGCATTTT	CASRRDTSQPQHF
TRBD1	TRBJ1-2	-	TRBV30	TGTGCCTGGAGTCCGGGGTCGACAGGGACCCTCTATGGCTACACCTTC	CAWSPGSTGTLYGYTF
-	TRBJ2-3	once	TRBV5-5	TGTGCCAGCAGCTTGCAGGGGCCAGATACGCAGTATTTT	CASSLQGPDTQYF
TRBD2	TRBJ2-3	once	TRBV28	TGTGCCAGCAGTTTTCCCCCATTAGCGGTTATCGCGGGGGGATACACAGATACGCAGTATTTT	CASSFPPLAVIAGGYTDTQYF
-	TRBJ1-3	-	TRBV19	TGTGCCAGTAGTATGACAGGTACTTCTGGAAACACCATATATTTT	CASSMTGTSGNTIYF
TRBD1	TRBJ1-1	-	TRBV19	TGTGCCAGTAGAGGGACAGTGTTGGCTTTCTTT	CASRGTVLAFF